Sequencing of this T cell receptor beta chain was carried out in a study of T cell responses to AZD1222 COVID-19 vaccine. V was clipped by 6 bases and J by 2 bases, with 10 bases between them. CDR1 is MNHEY, CDR2 SVGAGI, per germline. The CDR3 spans 13 residues. Notes on the study in general: Donors skewed white British and female; clonal diversity was possibly underestimated. Only a handful of AZD1222 recipients tested seropositive at baseline. Spike was spanned by vaccine-associated CD4 TCRs, which were dominant at 160-218 and 743-854. Within unmutated variant regions lay the reported targets of nearly half of spike-specific TCRs.

In the case of this clone: What it binds is not known.

TCRdb's copy holds only in-frame clones and misses some; the assay was immunoSEQ multiplex PCR. The sample shows 130,000 to 150,000 clones, 80% to 95% of them seen only once. The chain joins TRBV6-5 to TRBJ1-2, with D possibly TRBD1 on 5 matching bases. This specimen was peripheral blood, taken on day 0 of MenACWY control vaccination. The TCR sequence derives from an adult in good health. CDR3 residues: CASSADKNYGYTF. As DNA, the CDR3 is TGTGCCAGCAGCGCGGACAAGAACTATGGCTACACCTTC.